This entry lists 14 T cell receptor beta chains sequenced from one sample in a study of T cell clonality in common variable immunodeficiency. Here immunoSEQ multiplex PCR was the method, and the copy in TCRdb shows in-frame clones only, minus some. The sample includes more than 35,000 clones, none of them occurring once. Sample: peripheral blood mononuclear cells. All receptors derive from a person aged 18 to 70 in good health.

This clone has a count of ten or more. The read terminates 3 residues before the CDR3 end, so the remaining end is supplied by the germline J gene. This sequence joins TRBV12-5 and TRBJ2-1, with 14 bases identical to TRBD2. CDR3 length: 13 amino acids. Germline V lookup: CDR1 LGHNT, CDR2 FRNRAP. V lost 6 bases, J lost 9 bases, and 1 base stayed unmatched. The part of the CDR3 DNA that was read is TGTGCTAGTGGGACTAGCGGGAGGGTTGAG. Translated: CASGTSGRVE. The entire CDR3 protein is CASGTSGRVEQFF. The entire variable domain, with the rest obtained from reference TRBV12-5 and TRBJ2-1, is as follows: DARVTQTPRHKVTEMGQEVTMRCQPILGHNTVFWYRQTMMQGLELLAYFRNRAPLDDSGMPKDRFSAEMPDATLATLKIQPSEPRDSAVYFCASGTSGRVEQFFGPGTRLTVL.

This clone was observed many times. The read comes to an end 3 residues before the CDR3 does, leaving the germline J gene to fill in the end. The V and J genes are TRBV11-3 and TRBJ2-7, with TRBD2 matching 7 bases. The CDR3 runs 13 residues. The germline CDR1 and CDR2 sequences are SGHNT and YENEEA. After removal of 0 bases from V and 5 bases from J, the junction contained 1 base not matched to a gene. Partial CDR3 DNA: TGTGCCAGCAGCTTAGATACTAGCGACGAG. Protein sequence: CASSLDTSDE. Given in full, the CDR3 is CASSLDTSDEQYF.

This clone was counted ten times or more. The sequence runs out 3 residues before the end of the CDR3; the remainder is reconstructed from the germline J gene. This chain connects TRBV18 to TRBJ2-7; TRBD1 is a possible D gene (5 bases). This CDR3 has 17 residues. CDR1 and CDR2 (germline): KGHSH, LQKENI. V was cut by 4 bases and J by 2 bases, with 21 bases left in between. CDR3 region: CASSLAATDEAAYEQYF. The sequenced part of the CDR3 DNA is TGTGCCAGCTCACTCGCCGCGACAGACGAGGCGGCCTACGAG.

This clone was seen many times. Incomplete CDR3 DNA: TGCGCCAGCAGCCGTGGGACAGGGGCGCTTTACAATGAG. It yields the protein CASSRGTGALYNE. The full CDR3 protein is CASSRGTGALYNEQFF. This chain joins TRBV5-1 and TRBJ2-1; 10 nucleotides align to TRBD1. The observed sequence ends 3 residues before the CDR3 terminus, with the missing tail filled in from the germline J gene. The CDR3 is 16 residues long. Unmatched junction bases numbered 8, after V lost 4 bases and J lost 4 bases. Germline CDR1 reads SGHRS; CDR2 reads YFSETQ.

This clone was picked up many times. The CDR3 goes on 3 residues after the read ends, and that part is filled in from the germline J gene. This sequence joins TRBV9 and TRBJ2-1; TRBD2 matches 8 bases. Trimming cost V 3 bases and J 4 bases; bases outside gene matches: 15. CDR3 size: 18 residues. Germline V CDR1 and CDR2: SGDLS, YYNGEE. CDR3 residues: CASSEMGLAGNLYNEQFF. Partial CDR3 DNA: TGTGCCAGCAGCGAAATGGGGCTAGCGGGTAACCTATACAATGAG.

This clone has at least ten counts. The read ends 3 residues before the CDR3 terminus; that terminus is restored from the germline J gene. V is TRBV2 and J is TRBJ2-1, with 8 positions matching TRBD1. Looked up from germline, CDR1 is SNHLY and CDR2 is FYNNEI. The CDR3 covers 17 residues. With V trimmed by 5 bases and J by 2 bases, 11 bases remained unmatched. The sequenced CDR3 bases are TGTGCCAGCAGTCCAGGGGGCGCCATCCCCCCCTACAATGAG. The encoded protein is CASSPGGAIPPYNE. The complete CDR3 protein is CASSPGGAIPPYNEQFF.

There are many counts of this clone. The read gets to within 3 residues of the CDR3 end, and the germline J gene fills in the rest. The chain joins TRBV20-1 to TRBJ1-1, with TRBD1 identical over 10 bases. V lost 4 bases, J lost 4 bases, and 6 bases stayed unmatched. The CDR3 is 14 amino acids. In germline, CDR1 is DFQATT, CDR2 SNEGSKA (reference sequence). The CDR3 is CSAIDRTGGTEAFF. The part of the CDR3 DNA that was read is TGCAGTGCTATAGACCGGACAGGGGGCACTGAA.

This clone has a count of ten or more. The DNA ends 3 residues before the CDR3 does, and the rest of the CDR3 is filled in from the germline J gene. The chain joins TRBV20-1 to TRBJ1-5, with D possibly matching TRBD1 (5 bases). From germline, CDR1 is DFQATT and CDR2 SNEGSKA (reference sequence). V was pared by 2 bases and J by 4 bases, with 6 bases between. The CDR3 runs 12 residues. CDR3 bases read: TGCAGTGCTAGACAGGGTAATCAGCCC. Its translation is CSARQGNQP. The CDR3 in its entirety is CSARQGNQPQHF.

The sample holds many counts of this clone. The observed sequence ends 3 residues before the CDR3 terminus, with the missing tail filled in from the germline J gene. The J gene is TRBJ2-5, the V gene TRBV7-2; D unresolved. The CDR3 length is 12 residues. Deletions cut 3 bases from V and 4 bases from J, with 6 bases between. Germline lookup yields CDR1 SGHTA and CDR2 FQGNSA. CDR3 DNA, as far as it was read: TGTGCCAGCAGCTTGCCGGGAGAGACC. It yields the protein CASSLPGET. The CDR3 in its entirety is CASSLPGETQYF.

This clone was found many times. The read is 3 residues too short to cover the CDR3 end, so that end is filled in from the germline J gene. J is TRBJ2-3 and V is TRBV5-6, with D unclear. Trimming pared 0 bases from V and 3 bases from J, leaving 5 bases between. From germline, CDR1 is SGHDT and CDR2 YYEEEE. This CDR3 has 13 residues. CDR3 in amino acids: CASSLAFTDTQYF. Incomplete CDR3 DNA: TGTGCCAGCAGCTTGGCCTTTACAGATACG.

This clone appeared many times. The read is 3 residues too short to cover the CDR3 end, so that end is filled in from the germline J gene. The chain carries TRBV6-1 and TRBJ1-1; D gene ambiguous. The germline V gene has CDR1 MNHNS and CDR2 SASEGT. The CDR3 runs to 13 residues. CDR3 DNA, as far as it was read: TGTGCCAGCAGTGAAGTAGCGGGGAGAGCA. Translating gives CASSEVAGRA. The entire CDR3 reads CASSEVAGRAAFF.

This clone was found many times. The sequence runs out 3 residues before the end of the CDR3; the remainder is reconstructed from the germline J gene. Other DNA sequences in this specimen translate into the identical CDR3. The rearrangement uses TRBV20-1 and TRBJ2-7; no clear D. Germline V gives CDR1 DFQATT, CDR2 SNEGSKA (reference sequence). Trimming stripped 3 bases from V and 2 bases from J, with 8 bases between. The CDR3 loop spans 12 amino acids. CDR3 sequence: CSARTGAYEQYF. CDR3 bases read: TGCAGTGCTAGGACTGGCGCCTACGAG.

This clone was picked up many times. Coverage ceases 3 residues before the CDR3 finishes, and the germline J gene fills in the end. This chain joins TRBV6-4 and TRBJ2-1; TRBD2 matches at 7 bases. The CDR3 covers 15 residues. Germline V gene lookup returns CDR1 MRHNA and CDR2 SNTAGT. V was clipped by 4 bases and J by 8 bases; unmatched bases: 11. The covered CDR3 bases are TGTGCCAGCAGTGCACTAGCGTTTTCGACGGATGAG. This codes for CASSALAFSTDE. The whole CDR3 protein reads CASSALAFSTDEQFF.

This clone showed up many times. Read data end 3 residues before the CDR3 end; the end is taken from the germline J gene. This sequence joins TRBV4-1 and TRBJ1-5; no reliable D call. CDR3 size: 15 residues. Trimming took 4 bases from V and 6 from J, leaving 16 bases between them. CDR1 is MGHRA, CDR2 YSYEKL, per germline. The DNA read from the CDR3 is TGCGCCAGCAGCCGACTAAGAATAGTAGCTCAGCCC. As protein: CASSRLRIVAQP. The full CDR3 protein reads CASSRLRIVAQPQHF.